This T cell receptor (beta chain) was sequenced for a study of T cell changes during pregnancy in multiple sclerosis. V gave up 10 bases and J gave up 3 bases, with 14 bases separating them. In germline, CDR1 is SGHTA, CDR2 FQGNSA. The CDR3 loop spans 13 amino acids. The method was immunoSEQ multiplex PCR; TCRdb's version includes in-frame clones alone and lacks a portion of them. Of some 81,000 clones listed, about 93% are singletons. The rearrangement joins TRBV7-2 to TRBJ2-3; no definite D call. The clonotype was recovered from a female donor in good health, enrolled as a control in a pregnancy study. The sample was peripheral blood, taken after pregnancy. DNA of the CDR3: TGTGCCATCCAATGGAGTGGGACAGATACGCAGTATTTT. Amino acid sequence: CAIQWSGTDTQYF.